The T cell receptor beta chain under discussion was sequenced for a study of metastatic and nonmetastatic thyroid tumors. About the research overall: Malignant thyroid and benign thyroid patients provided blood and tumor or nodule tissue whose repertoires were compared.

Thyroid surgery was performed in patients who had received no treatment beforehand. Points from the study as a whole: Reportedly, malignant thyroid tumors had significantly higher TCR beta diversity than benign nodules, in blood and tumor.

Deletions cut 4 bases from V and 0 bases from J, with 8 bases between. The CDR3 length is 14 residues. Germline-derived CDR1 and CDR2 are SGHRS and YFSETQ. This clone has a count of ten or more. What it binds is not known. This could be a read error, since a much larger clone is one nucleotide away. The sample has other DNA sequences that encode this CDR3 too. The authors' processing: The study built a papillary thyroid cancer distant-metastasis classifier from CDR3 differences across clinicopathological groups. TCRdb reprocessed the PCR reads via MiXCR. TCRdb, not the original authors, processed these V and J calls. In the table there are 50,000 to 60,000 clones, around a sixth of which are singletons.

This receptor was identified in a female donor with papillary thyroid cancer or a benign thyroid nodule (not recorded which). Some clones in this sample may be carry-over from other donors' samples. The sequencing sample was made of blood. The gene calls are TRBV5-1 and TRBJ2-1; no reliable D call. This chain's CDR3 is CASSPRSSYNEQFF. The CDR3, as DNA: TGCGCCAGCAGCCCGCGGAGCTCCTACAATGAGCAGTTCTTC.